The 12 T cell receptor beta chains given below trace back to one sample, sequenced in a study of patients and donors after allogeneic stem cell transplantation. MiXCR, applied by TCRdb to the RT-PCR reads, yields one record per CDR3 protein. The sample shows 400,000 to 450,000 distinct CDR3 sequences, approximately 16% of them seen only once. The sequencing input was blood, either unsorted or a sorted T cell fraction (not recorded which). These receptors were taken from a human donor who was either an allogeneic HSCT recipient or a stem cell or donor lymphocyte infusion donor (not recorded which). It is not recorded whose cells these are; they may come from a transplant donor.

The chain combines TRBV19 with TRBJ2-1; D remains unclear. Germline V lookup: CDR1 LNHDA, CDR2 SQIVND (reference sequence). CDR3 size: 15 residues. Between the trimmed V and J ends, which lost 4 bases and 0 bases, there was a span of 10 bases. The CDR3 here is CASSRMGYSYNEQFF. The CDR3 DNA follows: TGTGCCAGTAGTAGAATGGGGTACTCCTACAATGAGCAGTTCTTC. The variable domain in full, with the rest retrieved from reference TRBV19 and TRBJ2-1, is DGGITQSPKYLFRKEGQNVTLSCEQNLNHDAMYWYRQDPGQGLRLIYYSQIVNDFQKGDIAEGYSVSREKKESFPLTVTSAQKNPTAFYLCASSRMGYSYNEQFFGPGTRLTVL.

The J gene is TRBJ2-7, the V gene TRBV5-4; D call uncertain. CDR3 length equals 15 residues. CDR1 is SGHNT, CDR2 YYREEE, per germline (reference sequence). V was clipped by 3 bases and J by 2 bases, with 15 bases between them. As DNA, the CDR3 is TGTGCCAGCAGCTCCCCCCGGAACACAGCCTACGAGCAGTACTTC. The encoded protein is CASSSPRNTAYEQYF. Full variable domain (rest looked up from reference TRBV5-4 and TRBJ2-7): ETGVTQSPTHLIKTRGQQVTLRCSSQSGHNTVSWYQQALGQGPQFIFQYYREEENGRGNFPPRFSGLQFPNYSSELNVNALELDDSALYLCASSSPRNTAYEQYFGPGTRLTVT.

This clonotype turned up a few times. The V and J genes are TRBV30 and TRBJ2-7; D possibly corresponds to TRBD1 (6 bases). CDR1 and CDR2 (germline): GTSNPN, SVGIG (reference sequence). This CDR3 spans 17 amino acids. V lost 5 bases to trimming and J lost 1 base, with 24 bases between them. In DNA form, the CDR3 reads TGTGCCTGGGGGAACCTCCTCCGGGACACCTGGTCCTACGAGCAGTACTTC. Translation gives CAWGNLLRDTWSYEQYF. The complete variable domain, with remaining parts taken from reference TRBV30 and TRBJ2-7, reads SQTIHQWPATLVQPVGSPLSLECTVEGTSNPNLYWYRQAAGRGLQLLFYSVGIGQISSEVPQNLSASRPQDRQFILSSKKLLLSDSGFYLCAWGNLLRDTWSYEQYFGPGTRLTVT.

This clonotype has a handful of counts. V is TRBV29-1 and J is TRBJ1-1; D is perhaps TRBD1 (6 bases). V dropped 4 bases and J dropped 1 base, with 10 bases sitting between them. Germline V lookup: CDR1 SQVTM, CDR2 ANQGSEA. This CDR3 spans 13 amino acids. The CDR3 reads CSVGGQTNTEAFF. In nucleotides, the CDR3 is TGCAGCGTTGGAGGACAGACGAACACTGAAGCTTTCTTT.

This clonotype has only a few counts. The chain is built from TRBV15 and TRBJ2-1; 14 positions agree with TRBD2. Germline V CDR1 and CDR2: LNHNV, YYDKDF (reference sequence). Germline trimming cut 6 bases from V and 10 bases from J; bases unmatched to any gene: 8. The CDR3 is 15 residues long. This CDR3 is CATRVGLAGVGEQFF. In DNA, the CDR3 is TGTGCCACCAGGGTGGGACTAGCGGGAGTTGGAGAGCAGTTCTTC.

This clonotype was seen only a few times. CDR3 nucleotides: TGTGCCAGCAGTTTAGTGACGGAACTCAACACTGAAGCTTTCTTT. Protein product: CASSLVTELNTEAFF. This sequence joins TRBV27 and TRBJ1-1; D is ambiguous. V was clipped by 2 bases and J by 2 bases, with 12 bases between them. The V gene's germline CDR1 is MNHEY and CDR2 SMNVEV (reference sequence). This CDR3 is built from 15 residues.

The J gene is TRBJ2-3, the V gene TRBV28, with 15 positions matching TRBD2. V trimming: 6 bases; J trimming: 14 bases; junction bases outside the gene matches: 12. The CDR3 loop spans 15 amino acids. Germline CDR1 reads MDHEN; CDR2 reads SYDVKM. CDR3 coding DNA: TGTGCCAGCAGACCGGGGACTAGCGGGGGGCCTCTGAGGTATTTT. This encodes CASRPGTSGGPLRYF.

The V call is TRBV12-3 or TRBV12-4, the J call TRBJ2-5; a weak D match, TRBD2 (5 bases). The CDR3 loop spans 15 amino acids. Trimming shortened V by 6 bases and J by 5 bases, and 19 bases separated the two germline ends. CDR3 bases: TGTGCCAGCAGCCCCGGGATGGTAGGGAAGGAGACCCAGTACTTC. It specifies CASSPGMVGKETQYF.

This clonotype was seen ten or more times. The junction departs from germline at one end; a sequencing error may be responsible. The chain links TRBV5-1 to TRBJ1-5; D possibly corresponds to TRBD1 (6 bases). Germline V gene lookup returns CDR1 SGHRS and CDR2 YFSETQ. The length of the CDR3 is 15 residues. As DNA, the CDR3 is TGTGCCAGCAGTTTAGAAGGGGGTAGCAATCAGCCCCAGCATTTT. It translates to CASSLEGGSNQPQHF.

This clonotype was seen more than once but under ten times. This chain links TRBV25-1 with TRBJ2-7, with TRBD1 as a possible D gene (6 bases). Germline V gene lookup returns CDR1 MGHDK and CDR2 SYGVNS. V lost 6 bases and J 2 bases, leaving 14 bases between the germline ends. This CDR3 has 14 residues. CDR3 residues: CASSQPGQPYEQYF. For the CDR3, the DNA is TGTGCCAGCAGCCAGCCGGGACAACCCTACGAGCAGTACTTC.

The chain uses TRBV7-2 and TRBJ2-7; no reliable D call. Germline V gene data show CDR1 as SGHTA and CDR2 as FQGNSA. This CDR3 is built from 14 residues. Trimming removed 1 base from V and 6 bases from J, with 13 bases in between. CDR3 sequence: CASSLEFRFGEQYF. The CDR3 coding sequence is TGTGCCAGCAGCTTAGAATTCAGATTCGGCGAGCAGTACTTC.

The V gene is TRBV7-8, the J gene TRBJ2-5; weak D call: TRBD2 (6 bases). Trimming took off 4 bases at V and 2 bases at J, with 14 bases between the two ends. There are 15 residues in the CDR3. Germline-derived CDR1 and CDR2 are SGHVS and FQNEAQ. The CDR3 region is CASSSSSAPQETQYF. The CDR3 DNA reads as TGTGCCAGCAGCTCCTCTAGCGCCCCGCAAGAGACCCAGTACTTC.